The 6 T cell receptor beta chains reported below all come from one sample, sequenced in a study of blood T cell repertoires in COVID-19. Measured with immunoSEQ multiplex PCR; TCRdb has only the in-frame clones, and not every one. The sample includes 250,000 to 300,000 clones, 70% to 90% seen only once; the top ten take about 2%. Sequencing was performed on peripheral blood. These receptor sequences come from a man aged 30 to 45 with active or convalescent COVID-19.

V usage is TRBV29-1 and J usage is TRBJ2-7, with 9 nucleotides matching TRBD2. Looked up from germline, CDR1 is SQVTM and CDR2 is ANQGSEA. The length of the CDR3 is 12 residues. The V segment lost 4 bases and the J segment 7 bases; nucleotides outside the gene matches: 5. The CDR3 loop reads CSVVAGVEEQYF. CDR3 DNA: TGCAGCGTTGTAGCGGGGGTAGAGGAGCAGTACTTC.

The CDR3 sequence: CASGRGFSNQPQHF. DNA for the CDR3: TGTGCCAGTGGCAGGGGTTTTAGCAATCAGCCCCAGCATTTT. The gene calls are TRBV19 and TRBJ1-5; D is perhaps TRBD1 (6 bases). This CDR3 contains 14 residues. CDR1 and CDR2 (germline): LNHDA, SQIVND (reference sequence). Trimming shortened V by 8 bases and J by 0 bases, and 11 bases separated the two germline ends.

This clone was recorded only once. The chain is built from TRBV7-3 and TRBJ1-3; D unresolved. Germline V gene lookup returns CDR1 SGHTA and CDR2 FQGTGA. Deletions cut 2 bases from V and 2 bases from J, with 16 bases between. The CDR3 contains 17 residues. The CDR3 loop is CASSLSSAVVTGNTIYF. The CDR3 DNA follows: TGTGCCAGCAGCTTATCATCGGCGGTTGTGACTGGAAACACCATATATTTT.

This chain uses TRBV6-5 with TRBJ1-2, with D unclear. CDR3 size: 14 residues. The ends were cut back, 0 bases at V and 2 bases at J, with 7 bases in the middle. CDR1 and CDR2 from the germline V gene are MNHEY and SVGAGI. CDR3 in DNA: TGTGCCAGCAGTTACTCGTGGAGGAACTATGGCTACACCTTC. Protein: CASSYSWRNYGYTF.

The chain combines TRBV30 with TRBJ1-2; 7 bases match TRBD1. The CDR3 totals 15 residues. Per the germline V gene, CDR1 is GTSNPN and CDR2 is SVGIG (reference sequence). V gave up 1 base and J gave up 2 bases; unmatched junction bases: 7. The CDR3 reads CAWSDGQAINYGYTF. As DNA, the CDR3 is TGTGCCTGGAGTGATGGACAGGCCATAAACTATGGCTACACCTTC.

CDR3 nucleotides: TGTGCCAGCAGTTCTTCAGGGGGGTACACTGAAGCTTTCTTT. Its translation: CASSSSGGYTEAFF. The chain has TRBV6-2 or TRBV6-3 and TRBJ1-1; 7 bases are a match to TRBD1. Trimming cost V 4 bases and J 3 bases; bases outside gene matches: 5. The CDR3 has 14 residues. In germline, CDR1 is MNHEY, CDR2 SVGEGT.